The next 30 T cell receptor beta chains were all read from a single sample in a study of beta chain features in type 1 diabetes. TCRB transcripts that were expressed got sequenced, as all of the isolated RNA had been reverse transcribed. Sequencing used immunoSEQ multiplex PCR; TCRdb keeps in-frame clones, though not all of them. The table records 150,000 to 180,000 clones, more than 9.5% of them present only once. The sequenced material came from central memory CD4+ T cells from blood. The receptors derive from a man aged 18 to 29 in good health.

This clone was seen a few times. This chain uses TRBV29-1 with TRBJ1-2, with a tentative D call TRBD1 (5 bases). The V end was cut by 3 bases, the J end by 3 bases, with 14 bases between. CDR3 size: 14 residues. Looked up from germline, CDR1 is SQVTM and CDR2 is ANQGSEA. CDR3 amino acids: CSVEGQGLDYGYTF. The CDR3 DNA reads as TGCAGCGTTGAGGGGCAGGGTCTAGACTATGGCTACACCTTC.

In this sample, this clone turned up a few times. CDR3: CASSPRSGAQETQYF. The DNA of the CDR3 is TGTGCCAGCTCACCAAGGTCGGGGGCCCAAGAGACCCAGTACTTC. This chain connects TRBV18 to TRBJ2-5; D tentatively fits TRBD1 or TRBD2 (6 bases each). Germline-derived CDR1 and CDR2 are KGHSH and LQKENI. The CDR3 consists of 15 residues. Trimming pared 2 bases from V and 1 base from J, leaving 11 bases between.

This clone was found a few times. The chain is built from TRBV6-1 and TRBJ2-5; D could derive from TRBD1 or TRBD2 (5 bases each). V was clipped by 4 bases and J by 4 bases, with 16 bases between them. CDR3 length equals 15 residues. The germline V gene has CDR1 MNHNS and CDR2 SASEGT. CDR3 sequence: CASSVAPTRGETQYF. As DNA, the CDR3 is TGTGCCAGCAGTGTAGCCCCGACGAGGGGAGAGACCCAGTACTTC.

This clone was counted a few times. CDR3: CASSTGPTTNEKLFF. The CDR3 nucleotides are TGTGCCAGCAGTACCGGACCGACAACTAATGAAAAACTGTTTTTT. V and J are TRBV6-5 and TRBJ1-4; D gene uncertain. CDR1 MNHEY and CDR2 SVGAGI come from the germline V gene. Trimming cost V 5 bases and J 0 bases, with 10 bases left between them. This CDR3 contains 15 residues.

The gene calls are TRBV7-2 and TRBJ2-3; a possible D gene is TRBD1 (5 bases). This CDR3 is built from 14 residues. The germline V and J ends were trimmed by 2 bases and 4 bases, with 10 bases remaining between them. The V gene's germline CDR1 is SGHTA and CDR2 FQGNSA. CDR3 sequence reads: CASSLQGGADTQYF. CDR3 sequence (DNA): TGTGCCAGCAGCTTACAGGGTGGGGCAGATACGCAGTATTTT.

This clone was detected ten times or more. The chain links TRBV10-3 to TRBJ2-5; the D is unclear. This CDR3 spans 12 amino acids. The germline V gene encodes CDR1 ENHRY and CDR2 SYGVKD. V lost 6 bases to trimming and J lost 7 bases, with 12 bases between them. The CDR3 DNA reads TGTGCCATCAGGCCAGACGATGCGACCCAGTACTTC. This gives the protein CAIRPDDATQYF.

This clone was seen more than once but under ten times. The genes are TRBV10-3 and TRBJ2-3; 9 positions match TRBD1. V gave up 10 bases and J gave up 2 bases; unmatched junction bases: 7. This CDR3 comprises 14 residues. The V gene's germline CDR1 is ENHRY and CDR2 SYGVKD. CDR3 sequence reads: CATSTGGTTDTQYF. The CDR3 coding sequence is TGTGCCACCTCGACAGGGGGGACCACAGATACGCAGTATTTT.

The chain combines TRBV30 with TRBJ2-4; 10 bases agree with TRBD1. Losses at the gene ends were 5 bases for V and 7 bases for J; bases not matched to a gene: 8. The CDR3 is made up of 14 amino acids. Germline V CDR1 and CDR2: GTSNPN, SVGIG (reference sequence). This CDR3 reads CAWQTGGFGNIQYF. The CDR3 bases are TGTGCCTGGCAGACAGGGGGCTTTGGGAACATTCAGTACTTC. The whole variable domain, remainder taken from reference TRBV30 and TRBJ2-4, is SQTIHQWPATLVQPVGSPLSLECTVEGTSNPNLYWYRQAAGRGLQLLFYSVGIGQISSEVPQNLSASRPQDRQFILSSKKLLLSDSGFYLCAWQTGGFGNIQYFGAGTRLSVL.

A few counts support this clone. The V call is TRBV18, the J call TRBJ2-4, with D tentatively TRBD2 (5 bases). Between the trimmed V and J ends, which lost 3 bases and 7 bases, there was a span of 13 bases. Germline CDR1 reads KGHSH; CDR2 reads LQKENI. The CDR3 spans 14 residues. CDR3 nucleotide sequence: TGTGCCAGCTCACCCGGACTTGTGGGGAACATTCAGTACTTC. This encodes CASSPGLVGNIQYF.

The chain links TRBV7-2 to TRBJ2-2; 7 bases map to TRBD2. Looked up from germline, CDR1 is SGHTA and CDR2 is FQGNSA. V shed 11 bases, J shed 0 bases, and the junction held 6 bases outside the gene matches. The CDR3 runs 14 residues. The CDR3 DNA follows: TGTGCCGGCCGGGACTACCCGAACACCGGGGAGCTGTTTTTT. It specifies CAGRDYPNTGELFF.

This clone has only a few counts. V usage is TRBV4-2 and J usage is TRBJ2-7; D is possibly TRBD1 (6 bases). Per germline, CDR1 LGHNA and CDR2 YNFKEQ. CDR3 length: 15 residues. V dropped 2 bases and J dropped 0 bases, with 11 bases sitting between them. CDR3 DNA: TGTGCCAGCAGCCAAAGTCCGGACAGCTCCTACGAGCAGTACTTC. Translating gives CASSQSPDSSYEQYF.

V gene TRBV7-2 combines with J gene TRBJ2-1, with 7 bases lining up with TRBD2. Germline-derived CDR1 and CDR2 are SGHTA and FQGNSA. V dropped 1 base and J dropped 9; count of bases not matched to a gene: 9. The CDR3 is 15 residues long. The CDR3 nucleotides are TGTGCCAGCAGCTTAGTCAGCGGGACGTCCCGTGAGCAGTTCTTC. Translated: CASSLVSGTSREQFF.

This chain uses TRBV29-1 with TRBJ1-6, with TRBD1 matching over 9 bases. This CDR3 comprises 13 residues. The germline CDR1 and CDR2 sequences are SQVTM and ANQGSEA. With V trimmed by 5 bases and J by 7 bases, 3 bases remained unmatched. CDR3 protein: CSVSGTGNSPLHF. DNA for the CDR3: TGCAGCGTTTCAGGGACAGGGAATTCACCCCTCCACTTT.

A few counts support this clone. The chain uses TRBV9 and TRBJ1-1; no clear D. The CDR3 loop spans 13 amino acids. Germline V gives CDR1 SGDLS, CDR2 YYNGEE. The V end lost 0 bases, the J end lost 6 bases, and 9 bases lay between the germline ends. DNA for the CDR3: TGTGCCAGCAGCGTAGGAGTAGGCCCTGAAGCTTTCTTT. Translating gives CASSVGVGPEAFF.

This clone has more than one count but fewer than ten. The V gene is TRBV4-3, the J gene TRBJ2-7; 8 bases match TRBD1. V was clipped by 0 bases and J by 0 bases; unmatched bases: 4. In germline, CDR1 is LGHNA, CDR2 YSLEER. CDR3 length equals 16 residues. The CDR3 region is CASSQDRTGFSYEQYF. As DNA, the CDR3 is TGCGCCAGCAGCCAAGACCGGACAGGGTTCTCCTACGAGCAGTACTTC.

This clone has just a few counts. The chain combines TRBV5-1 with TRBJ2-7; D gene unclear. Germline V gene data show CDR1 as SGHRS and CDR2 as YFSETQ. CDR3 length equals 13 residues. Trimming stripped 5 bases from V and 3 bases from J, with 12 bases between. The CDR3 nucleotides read TGCGCCAGCAGTTTATACGAGAACTACGAGCAGTACTTC. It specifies CASSLYENYEQYF.

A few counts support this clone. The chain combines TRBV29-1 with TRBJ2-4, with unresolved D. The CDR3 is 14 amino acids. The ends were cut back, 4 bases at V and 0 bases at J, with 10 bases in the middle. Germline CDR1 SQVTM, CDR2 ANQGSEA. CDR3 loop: CSVVSDLAKNIQYF. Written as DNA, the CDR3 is TGCAGCGTTGTATCTGATCTAGCCAAAAACATTCAGTACTTC.

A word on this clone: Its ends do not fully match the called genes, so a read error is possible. Written as DNA, the CDR3 is TGTGCCAGCAGTTTAGCATGGGGACTAGCAGGCGAGCAGTACTTC. It codes for CASSLAWGLAGEQYF. This chain joins TRBV11-1 and TRBJ2-7; 9 nucleotides agree with TRBD2. The CDR3 is 15 amino acids. CDR1 and CDR2 (germline): SGHAT, FQDESV (reference sequence).

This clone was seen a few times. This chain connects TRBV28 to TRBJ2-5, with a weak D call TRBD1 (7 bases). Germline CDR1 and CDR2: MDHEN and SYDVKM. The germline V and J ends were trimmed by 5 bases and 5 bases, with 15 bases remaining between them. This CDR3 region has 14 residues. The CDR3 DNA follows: TGTGCCAGCAGTATCCCACAGGGGAGGGAGACCCAGTACTTC. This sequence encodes CASSIPQGRETQYF.

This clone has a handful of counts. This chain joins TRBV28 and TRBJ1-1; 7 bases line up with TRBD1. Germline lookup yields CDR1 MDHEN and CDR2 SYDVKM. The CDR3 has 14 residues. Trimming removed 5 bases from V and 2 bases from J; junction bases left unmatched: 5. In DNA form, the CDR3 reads TGTGCCAGCAGTGGGGACAGAAGAAACACTGAAGCTTTCTTT. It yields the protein CASSGDRRNTEAFF.

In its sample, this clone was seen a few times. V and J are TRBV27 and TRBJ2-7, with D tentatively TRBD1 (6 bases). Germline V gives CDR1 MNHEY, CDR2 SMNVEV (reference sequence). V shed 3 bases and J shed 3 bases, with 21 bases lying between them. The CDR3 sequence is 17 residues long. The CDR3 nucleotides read TGTGCCAGCAGTTTGTCCGGCCCTACCGGGACAATCTACGAGCAGTACTTC. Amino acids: CASSLSGPTGTIYEQYF.

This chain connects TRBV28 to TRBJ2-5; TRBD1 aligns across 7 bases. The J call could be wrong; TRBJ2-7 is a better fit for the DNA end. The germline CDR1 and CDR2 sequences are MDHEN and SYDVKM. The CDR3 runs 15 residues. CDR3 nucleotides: TGTGCCAGCAGTTTCCGGGGCCGGGACAGCTACGAGCAGTACTTC. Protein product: CASSFRGRDSYEQYF.

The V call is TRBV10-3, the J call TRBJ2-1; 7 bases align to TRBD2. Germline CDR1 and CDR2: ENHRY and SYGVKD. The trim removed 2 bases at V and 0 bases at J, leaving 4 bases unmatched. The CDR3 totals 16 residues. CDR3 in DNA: TGTGCCATCAGTGAGAGGCGGGGGAGCTCCTACAATGAGCAGTTCTTC. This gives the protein CAISERRGSSYNEQFF.

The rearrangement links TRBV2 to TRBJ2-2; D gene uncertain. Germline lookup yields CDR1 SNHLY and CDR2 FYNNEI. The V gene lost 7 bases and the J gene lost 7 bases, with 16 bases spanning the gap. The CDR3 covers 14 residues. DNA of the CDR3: TGTGCCAGCACCACCTCACACCCCGACGGGGAGCTGTTTTTT. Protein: CASTTSHPDGELFF.

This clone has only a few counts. The CDR3 nucleotides read TGTGCCAGCTCACCACCGCAGGGATACACTGAAGCTTTCTTT. Encoded protein: CASSPPQGYTEAFF. The genes are TRBV18 and TRBJ1-1, with D possibly TRBD1 on 5 matching bases. Deletions cut 0 bases from V and 3 bases from J, with 8 bases between. The CDR3 consists of 14 residues. CDR1 and CDR2 (germline): KGHSH, LQKENI.

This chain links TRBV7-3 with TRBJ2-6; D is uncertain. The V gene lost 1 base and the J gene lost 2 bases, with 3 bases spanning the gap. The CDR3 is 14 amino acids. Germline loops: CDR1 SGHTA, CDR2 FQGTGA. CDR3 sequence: CASSLSAGANVLTF. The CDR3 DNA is TGTGCCAGCAGCTTAAGCGCTGGGGCCAACGTCCTGACTTTC.

CDR3 DNA: TGTGCCATCAGCGGAGACCCTAACTATGGCTACACCTTC. Protein sequence: CAISGDPNYGYTF. The chain links TRBV10-3 to TRBJ1-2; no clear D. This CDR3 comprises 13 residues. The V and J ends lost 6 bases and 0 bases respectively, with 8 bases between them. Per the germline V gene, CDR1 is ENHRY and CDR2 is SYGVKD.

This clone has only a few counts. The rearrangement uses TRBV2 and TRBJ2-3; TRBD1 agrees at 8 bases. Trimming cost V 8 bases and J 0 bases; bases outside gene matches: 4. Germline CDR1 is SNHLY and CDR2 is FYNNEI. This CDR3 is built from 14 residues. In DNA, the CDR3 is TGTGCCAGCCTAAGGACAGGGAGCACAGATACGCAGTATTTT. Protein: CASLRTGSTDTQYF.

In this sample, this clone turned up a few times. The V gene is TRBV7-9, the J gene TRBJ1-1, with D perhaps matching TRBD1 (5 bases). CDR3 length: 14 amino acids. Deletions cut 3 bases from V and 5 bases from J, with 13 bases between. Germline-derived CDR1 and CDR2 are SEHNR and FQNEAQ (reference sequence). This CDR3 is CASSLAVAGTEAFF. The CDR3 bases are TGTGCCAGCAGCTTGGCGGTGGCAGGGACTGAAGCTTTCTTT.

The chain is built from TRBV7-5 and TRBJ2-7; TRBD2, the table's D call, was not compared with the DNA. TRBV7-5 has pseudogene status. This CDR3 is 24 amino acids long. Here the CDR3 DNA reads TGTGTCAGAAGCTTAGCAGGGAGAGGGGGCTGCCGGACTAGCGGGCCCTCCTCCTCCTACGAGCAGTACTTC. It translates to CVRSLAGRGGCRTSGPSSSYEQYF.